What follows are 14 T cell receptor beta chains derived from one specimen sequenced in a study of blood T cell repertoires in COVID-19. TCRdb's copy holds only in-frame clones and misses some; the assay was immunoSEQ multiplex PCR. This sample has roughly 20,000 clones, with around 89% found just once. Material: peripheral blood. Every receptor here comes from a man in his 70s with active COVID-19.

The chain carries TRBV9 and TRBJ2-5, with 7 bases aligning to TRBD2. Trimming removed 4 bases from V and 2 bases from J; junction bases left unmatched: 11. The CDR3 spans 16 residues. The germline CDR1 and CDR2 sequences are SGDLS and YYNGEE. For the CDR3, the DNA is TGTGCCAGCAGCCCCTCGGGTACTAGCGTACAAGAGACCCAGTACTTC. This translates into CASSPSGTSVQETQYF. Using reference TRBV9 and TRBJ2-5 for the parts outside the CDR3, the full variable domain is DSGVTQTPKHLITATGQRVTLRCSPRSGDLSVYWYQQSLDQGLQFLIQYYNGEERAKGNILERFSAQQFPDLHSELNLSSLELGDSALYFCASSPSGTSVQETQYFGPGTRLLVL.

This chain uses TRBV18 with TRBJ2-7, with a tentative D call TRBD2 (5 bases). The CDR3 loop spans 12 amino acids. Germline loops: CDR1 KGHSH, CDR2 LQKENI. V was cut by 2 bases and J by 3 bases, with 5 bases left in between. CDR3 sequence (DNA): TGTGCCAGCTCACCAGGGAGCTACGAGCAGTACTTC. Translated: CASSPGSYEQYF.

The chain combines TRBV9 with TRBJ1-1; D possibly corresponds to TRBD1 (5 bases). The CDR3 is made up of 15 amino acids. Trimming took off 2 bases at V and 0 bases at J, with 11 bases between the two ends. Germline CDR1 and CDR2: SGDLS and YYNGEE. The CDR3 region has the DNA TGTGCCAGCAGCGTTACAGGAAAGCTGAACACTGAAGCTTTCTTT. This sequence encodes CASSVTGKLNTEAFF.

The genes are TRBV18 and TRBJ2-5; a weak D match, TRBD2 (6 bases). The CDR3 contains 14 residues. V lost 2 bases and J lost 5, with 12 bases in between. Germline V lookup: CDR1 KGHSH, CDR2 LQKENI. The DNA for the CDR3 is TGTGCCAGCTCACCAGTCCCTCGGGGGGAGACCCAGTACTTC. It codes for CASSPVPRGETQYF.

The chain carries TRBV10-3 and TRBJ1-5; 9 nucleotides align to TRBD1. Trimming at V came to 5 bases and at J to 5 bases, leaving 4 bases not matched to a gene. Looked up from germline, CDR1 is ENHRY and CDR2 is SYGVKD. The CDR3 has 14 amino acids. CDR3 nucleotides: TGTGCCATCAGTAGGGACAGGGAGGATCAGCCCCAGCATTTT. Translating it yields CAISRDREDQPQHF.

This clone turned up a few times. This chain links TRBV6-5 with TRBJ2-1, with TRBD2 as a possible D gene (7 bases). The CDR3 totals 15 residues. Per germline, CDR1 MNHEY and CDR2 SVGAGI. V was shortened by 5 bases and J by 8 bases, with 19 bases between the two germline ends. This chain's CDR3 is CASSPGAGAMDEQFF. CDR3 DNA sequence: TGTGCCAGCAGTCCAGGGGCGGGAGCCATGGATGAGCAGTTCTTC.

The chain recombines TRBV11-2 with TRBJ2-1; D is perhaps TRBD2 (6 bases). V lost 2 bases and J lost 5, with 13 bases in between. Germline CDR1 reads SGHAT; CDR2 reads FQNNGV. The CDR3 length is 15 residues. The CDR3 bases are TGTGCCAGCAGCTTAACGGGAGACCCGCACAATGAGCAGTTCTTC. Translating it yields CASSLTGDPHNEQFF.

V and J are TRBV5-4 and TRBJ2-1; D possibly corresponds to TRBD2 (6 bases). The germline gives CDR1 SGHNT, CDR2 YYREEE (reference sequence). This CDR3 region has 15 residues. Trimming removed 4 bases at V and 4 bases at J, with 15 bases between. CDR3 residues: CASSPGGGAYNEQFF. CDR3 in DNA: TGTGCCAGCAGCCCCGGCGGAGGGGCATACAATGAGCAGTTCTTC. The full variable domain, its missing parts supplied by reference TRBV5-4 and TRBJ2-1, is ETGVTQSPTHLIKTRGQQVTLRCSSQSGHNTVSWYQQALGQGPQFIFQYYREEENGRGNFPPRFSGLQFPNYSSELNVNALELDDSALYLCASSPGGGAYNEQFFGPGTRLTVL.

The chain is built from TRBV6-1 and TRBJ2-3; weak D call: TRBD1 (5 bases). Trimming shortened V by 1 base and J by 1 base, and 6 bases separated the two germline ends. The CDR3 sequence is 14 residues long. Germline CDR1 and CDR2: MNHNS and SASEGT. The CDR3 coding sequence is TGTGCCAGCAGTGAAGACAGGCGCACAGATACGCAGTATTTT. Its protein is CASSEDRRTDTQYF.

V gene TRBV5-4 combines with J gene TRBJ1-1, with D perhaps matching TRBD1 (5 bases). With 2 bases removed from V and 0 bases from J, the gap between germline ends came to 11 bases. The V gene's germline CDR1 is SGHNT and CDR2 YYREEE (reference sequence). The CDR3 totals 15 residues. CDR3 sequence: CASSLLGRVNTEAFF. The CDR3 DNA follows: TGTGCCAGCAGCTTACTGGGCAGGGTGAACACTGAAGCTTTCTTT.

This clone was observed a single time. The chain is built from TRBV11-3 and TRBJ2-3; D possibly corresponds to TRBD2 (6 bases). V lost 3 bases, J lost 2 bases, and 12 bases lay in between. The CDR3 sequence is 15 residues long. The germline gives CDR1 SGHNT, CDR2 YENEEA. This CDR3 is CASSLGLPFTDTQYF. For the CDR3, the DNA is TGTGCCAGCAGCTTGGGACTCCCTTTCACAGATACGCAGTATTTT.

The gene calls are TRBV6-6 and TRBJ2-3, with D possibly TRBD2 on 6 matching bases. The CDR3 length is 16 residues. The V end was cut by 2 bases, the J end by 5 bases, with 17 bases between. Per germline, CDR1 MNHNY and CDR2 SVGAGI (reference sequence). CDR3 nucleotide sequence: TGTGCCAGCAGTTACGCTAGCGCCCGACTCGGAGATACGCAGTATTTT. This sequence encodes CASSYASARLGDTQYF.

CDR3 nucleotide sequence: TGTGCCAGCAGCGACGAATCTAGCGCCCCCGGGGAGCTGTTTTTT. Translation: CASSDESSAPGELFF. The chain uses TRBV9 and TRBJ2-2; D perhaps matches TRBD2 (6 bases). V lost 3 bases and J lost 6, with 15 bases in between. The CDR3 covers 15 residues. Germline V CDR1 and CDR2: SGDLS, YYNGEE.

Of note for this clone: Relative to the germline gene, one junction end is altered; a read error may explain this. The rearrangement joins TRBV3-1 (or the pseudogene TRBV3-2) to TRBJ1-4; D unclear. CDR1 is LGHDT and CDR2 is YNNKEL in the germline V gene (reference sequence). The CDR3 extends over 15 amino acids. CDR3 bases: TGTGCCAGCAGCCCAGAGCCGGGGTCTCCCACATCCCTCCTTTTT. It is translated as CASSPEPGSPTSLLF.